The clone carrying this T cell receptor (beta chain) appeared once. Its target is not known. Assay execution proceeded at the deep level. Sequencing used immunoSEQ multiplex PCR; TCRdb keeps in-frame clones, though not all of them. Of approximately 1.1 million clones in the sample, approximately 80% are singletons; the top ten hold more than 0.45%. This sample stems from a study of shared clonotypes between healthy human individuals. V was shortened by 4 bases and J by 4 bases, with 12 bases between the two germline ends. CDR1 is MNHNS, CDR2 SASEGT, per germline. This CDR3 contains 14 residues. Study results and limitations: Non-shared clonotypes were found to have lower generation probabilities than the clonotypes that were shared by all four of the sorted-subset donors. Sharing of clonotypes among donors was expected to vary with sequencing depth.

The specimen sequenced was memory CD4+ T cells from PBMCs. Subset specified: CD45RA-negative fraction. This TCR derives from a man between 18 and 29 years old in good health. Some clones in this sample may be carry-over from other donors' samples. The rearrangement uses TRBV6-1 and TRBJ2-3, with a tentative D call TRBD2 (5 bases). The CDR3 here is CASSARAFADTQYF. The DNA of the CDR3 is TGTGCCAGCAGTGCGCGGGCTTTCGCAGATACGCAGTATTTT.